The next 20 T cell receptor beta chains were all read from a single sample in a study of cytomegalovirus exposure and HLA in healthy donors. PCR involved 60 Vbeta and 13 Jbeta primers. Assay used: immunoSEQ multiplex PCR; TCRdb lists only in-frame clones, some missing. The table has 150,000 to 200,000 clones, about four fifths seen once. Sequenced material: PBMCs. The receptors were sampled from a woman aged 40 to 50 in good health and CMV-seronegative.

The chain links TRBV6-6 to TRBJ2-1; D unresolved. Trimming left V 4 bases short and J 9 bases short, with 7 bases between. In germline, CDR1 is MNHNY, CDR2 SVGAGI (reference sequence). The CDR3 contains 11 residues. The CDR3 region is CASSSPGEQFF. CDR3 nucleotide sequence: TGTGCCAGCAGTTCGCCAGGTGAGCAGTTCTTC.

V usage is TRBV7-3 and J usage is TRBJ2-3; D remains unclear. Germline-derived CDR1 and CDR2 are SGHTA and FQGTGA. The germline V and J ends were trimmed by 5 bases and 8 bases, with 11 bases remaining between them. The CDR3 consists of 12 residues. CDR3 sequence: CASSLPGGTQYF. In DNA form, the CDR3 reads TGTGCCAGCAGCCTCCCGGGTGGTACGCAGTATTTT.

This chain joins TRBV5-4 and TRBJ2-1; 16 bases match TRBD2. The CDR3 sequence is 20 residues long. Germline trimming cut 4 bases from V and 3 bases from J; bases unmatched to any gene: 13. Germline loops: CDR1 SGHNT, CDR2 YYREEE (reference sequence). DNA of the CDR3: TGTGCCAGCAGCCCCCCCCCGGGACTAGCGGGAGGGACTCTCTACAATGAGCAGTTCTTC. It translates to CASSPPPGLAGGTLYNEQFF. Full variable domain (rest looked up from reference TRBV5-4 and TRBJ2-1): ETGVTQSPTHLIKTRGQQVTLRCSSQSGHNTVSWYQQALGQGPQFIFQYYREEENGRGNFPPRFSGLQFPNYSSELNVNALELDDSALYLCASSPPPGLAGGTLYNEQFFGPGTRLTVL.

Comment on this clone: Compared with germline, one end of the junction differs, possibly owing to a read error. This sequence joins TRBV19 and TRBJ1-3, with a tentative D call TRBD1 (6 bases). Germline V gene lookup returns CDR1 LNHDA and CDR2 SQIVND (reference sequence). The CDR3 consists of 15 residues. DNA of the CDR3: TGTGCCAGTAATATAGGACAGATTGCCGGAAACACCATATATTTT. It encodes CASNIGQIAGNTIYF. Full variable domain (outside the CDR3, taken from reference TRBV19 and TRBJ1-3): DGGITQSPKYLFRKEGQNVTLSCEQNLNHDAMYWYRQDPGQGLRLIYYSQIVNDFQKGDIAEGYSVSREKKESFPLTVTSAQKNPTAFYLCASNIGQIAGNTIYFGEGSWLTVV.

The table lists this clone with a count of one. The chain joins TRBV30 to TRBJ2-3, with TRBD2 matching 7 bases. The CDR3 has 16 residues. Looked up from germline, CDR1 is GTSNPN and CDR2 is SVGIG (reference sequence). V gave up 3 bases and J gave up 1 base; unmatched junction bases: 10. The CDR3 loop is CAWRPGLISGTDTQYF. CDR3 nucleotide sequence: TGTGCCTGGAGACCGGGACTAATCTCCGGCACAGATACGCAGTATTTT.

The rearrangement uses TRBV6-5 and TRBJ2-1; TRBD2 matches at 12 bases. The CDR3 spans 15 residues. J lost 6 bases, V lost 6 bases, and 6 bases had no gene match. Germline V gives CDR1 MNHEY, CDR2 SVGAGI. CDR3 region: CASSLAGGRGNEQFF. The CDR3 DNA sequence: TGTGCCAGCAGCCTAGCGGGAGGGCGAGGCAATGAGCAGTTCTTC.

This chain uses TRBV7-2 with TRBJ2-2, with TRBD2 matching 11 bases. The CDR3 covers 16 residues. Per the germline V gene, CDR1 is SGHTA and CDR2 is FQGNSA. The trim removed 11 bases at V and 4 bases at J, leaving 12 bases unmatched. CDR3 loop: CAGTKASGRSTGELFF. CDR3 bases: TGTGCCGGCACCAAGGCTAGCGGGAGGAGCACCGGGGAGCTGTTTTTT.

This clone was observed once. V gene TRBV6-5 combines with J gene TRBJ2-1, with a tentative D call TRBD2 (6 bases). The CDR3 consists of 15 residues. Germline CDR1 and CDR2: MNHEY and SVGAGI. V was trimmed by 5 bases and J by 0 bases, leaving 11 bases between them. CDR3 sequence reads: CASSKTGSSYNEQFF. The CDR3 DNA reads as TGTGCCAGCAGTAAAACCGGGAGCTCCTACAATGAGCAGTTCTTC.

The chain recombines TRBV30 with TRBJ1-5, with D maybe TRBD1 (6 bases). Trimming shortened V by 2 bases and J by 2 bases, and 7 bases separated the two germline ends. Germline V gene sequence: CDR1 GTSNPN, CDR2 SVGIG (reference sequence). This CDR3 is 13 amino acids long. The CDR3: CAWSNRGNQPQHF. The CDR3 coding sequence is TGTGCCTGGAGTAACAGGGGCAATCAGCCCCAGCATTTT.

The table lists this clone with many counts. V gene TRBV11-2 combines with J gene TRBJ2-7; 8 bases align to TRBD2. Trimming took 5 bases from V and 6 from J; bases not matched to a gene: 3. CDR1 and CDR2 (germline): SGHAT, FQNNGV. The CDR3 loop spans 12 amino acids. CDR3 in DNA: TGTGCCAGCAGCCGAGGACTAGCCGAGCAGTACGTC. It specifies CASSRGLAEQYV.

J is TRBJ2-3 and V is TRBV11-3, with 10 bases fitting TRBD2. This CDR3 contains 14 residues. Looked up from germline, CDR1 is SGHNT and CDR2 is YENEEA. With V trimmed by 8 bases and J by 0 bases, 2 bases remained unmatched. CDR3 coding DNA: TGTGCCAGCGGACTAGCGGCCAGCACAGATACGCAGTATTTT. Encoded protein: CASGLAASTDTQYF. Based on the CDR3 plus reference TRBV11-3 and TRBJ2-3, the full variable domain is EAGVVQSPRYKIIEKKQPVAFWCNPISGHNTLYWYLQNLGQGPELLIRYENEEAVDDSQLPKDRFSAERLKGVDSTLKIQPAELGDSAVYLCASGLAASTDTQYFGPGTRLTVL.

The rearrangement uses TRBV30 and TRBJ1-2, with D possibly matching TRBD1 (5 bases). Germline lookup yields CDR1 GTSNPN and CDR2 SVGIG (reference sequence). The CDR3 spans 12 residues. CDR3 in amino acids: CAFTRDPGTDTF. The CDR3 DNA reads TGTGCTTTTACCCGGGACCCCGGGACTGACACCTTC.

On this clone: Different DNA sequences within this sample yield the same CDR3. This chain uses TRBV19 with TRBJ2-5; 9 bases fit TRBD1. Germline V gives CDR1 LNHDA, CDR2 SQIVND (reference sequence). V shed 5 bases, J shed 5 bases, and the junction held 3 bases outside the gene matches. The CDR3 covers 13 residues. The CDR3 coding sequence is TGTGCCAGTAGTCGGGACAGGGAGGAGACCCAGTACTTC. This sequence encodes CASSRDREETQYF.

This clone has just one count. CDR3 DNA: TGTGCCAGCAGCCCACAGGGGGGGCAGCCCCAGCATTTT. This encodes CASSPQGGQPQHF. The chain carries TRBV7-3 and TRBJ1-5; TRBD1 matches 8 bases. The CDR3 contains 13 residues. In germline, CDR1 is SGHTA, CDR2 FQGTGA. The trim removed 5 bases at V and 7 bases at J, leaving 4 bases unmatched.

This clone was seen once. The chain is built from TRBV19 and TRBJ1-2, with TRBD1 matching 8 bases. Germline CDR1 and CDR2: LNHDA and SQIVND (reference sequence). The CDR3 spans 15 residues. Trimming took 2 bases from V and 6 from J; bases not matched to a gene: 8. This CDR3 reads CASSITGGILDGYTF. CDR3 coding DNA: TGTGCCAGTAGTATAACAGGGGGAATATTAGATGGCTACACCTTC.

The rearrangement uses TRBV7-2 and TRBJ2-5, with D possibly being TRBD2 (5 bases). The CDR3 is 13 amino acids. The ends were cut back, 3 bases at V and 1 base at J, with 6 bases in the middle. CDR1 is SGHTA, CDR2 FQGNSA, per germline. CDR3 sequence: CASSLTIQETQYF. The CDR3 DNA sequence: TGTGCCAGCAGCTTGACTATCCAAGAGACCCAGTACTTC. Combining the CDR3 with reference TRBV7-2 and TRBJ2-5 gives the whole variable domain GAGVSQSPSNKVTEKGKDVELRCDPISGHTALYWYRQSLGQGLEFLIYFQGNSAPDKSGLPSDRFSAERTGGSVSTLTIQRTQQEDSAVYLCASSLTIQETQYFGPGTRLLVL.

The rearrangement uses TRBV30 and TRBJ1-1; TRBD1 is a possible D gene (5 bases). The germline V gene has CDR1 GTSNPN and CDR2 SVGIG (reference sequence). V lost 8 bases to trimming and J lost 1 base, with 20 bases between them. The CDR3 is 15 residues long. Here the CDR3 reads CAATRGGGWNTEAFF. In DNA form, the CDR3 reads TGTGCCGCCACCCGCGGGGGAGGGTGGAACACTGAAGCTTTCTTT.

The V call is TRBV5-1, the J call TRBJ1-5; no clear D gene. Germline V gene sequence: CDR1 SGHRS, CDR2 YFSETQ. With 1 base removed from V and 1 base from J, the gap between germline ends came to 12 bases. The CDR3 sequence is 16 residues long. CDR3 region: CASSLSGSSSNQPQHF. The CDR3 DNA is TGCGCCAGCAGCTTGAGCGGGTCGTCGAGCAATCAGCCCCAGCATTTT.

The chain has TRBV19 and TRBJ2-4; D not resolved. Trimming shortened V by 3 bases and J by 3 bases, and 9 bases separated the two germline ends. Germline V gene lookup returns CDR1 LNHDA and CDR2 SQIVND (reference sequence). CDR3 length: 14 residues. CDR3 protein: CASSIPAGKNIQYF. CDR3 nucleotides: TGTGCCAGTAGTATCCCGGCAGGCAAAAACATTCAGTACTTC.

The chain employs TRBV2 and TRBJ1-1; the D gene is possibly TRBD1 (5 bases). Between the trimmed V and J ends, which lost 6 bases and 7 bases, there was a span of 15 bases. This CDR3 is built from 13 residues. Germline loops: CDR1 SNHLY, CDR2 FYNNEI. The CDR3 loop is CASRGSTAGEAFF. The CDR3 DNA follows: TGTGCCAGCAGAGGTTCGACAGCGGGTGAAGCTTTCTTT.